The rows below give T cell receptor beta chains drawn from one sample of a study of blood T cell repertoires in COVID-19. The repertoire was sequenced with immunoSEQ multiplex PCR; TCRdb's copy has only in-frame clones and lacks some. The table records 50,000 to 70,000 clones, approximately 89% of them present only once. Sequencing was performed on peripheral blood. These receptors came from a man in his sixties with active or convalescent COVID-19. Each CDR3 is given with its conserved first and last residue. The D gene is left open where the match is weak. Part of the rows lack a size; the others show once, few, many or a class for expanded clones.

V gene	D gene	clone size	J gene	CDR3 DNA	CDR3 protein
TRBV27	TRBD2	NA	TRBJ2-1	TGTGCCAGCAGTCCCTACGGGGGGGGGCGGTACAATGAGCAGTTCTTC	CASSPYGGGRYNEQFF
TRBV2	NA	NA	TRBJ2-1	TGTGCCAGCAGAGGGGACTTGAGCTCCTACAATGAGCAGTTCTTC	CASRGDLSSYNEQFF
TRBV5-4	TRBD1	NA	TRBJ2-2	TGTGCCAGCAGCGTGGGACAGGGGAGCACCGGGGAGCTGTTTTTT	CASSVGQGSTGELFF
TRBV21-1	NA	NA	TRBJ2-3	TGTGCCAGCAGCAGCCGGGGAGCCCGAGGTAGCACAGATACGCAGTATTTT	CASSSRGARGSTDTQYF
TRBV18	TRBD1	few	TRBJ1-4	TGTGCCAGCTCACCGGACAGGCCTGGGGAAAAACTGTTTTTT	CASSPDRPGEKLFF
TRBV7-2	NA	few	TRBJ1-1	TGTGCCAGCAGCCCCCCAACCTTAGTCACTGAAGCTTTCTTT	CASSPPTLVTEAFF
TRBV6-1	TRBD1	NA	TRBJ1-2	TGTGCCAGCAGTGACGCTCCGGGACAGGGGTTCGGCTACACCTTC	CASSDAPGQGFGYTF
TRBV12-5	NA	NA	TRBJ2-3	TGTGCTAGTGGTTTGGGAGCTGTCCGCACAGATACGCAGTATTTT	CASGLGAVRTDTQYF
TRBV5-4	TRBD2	NA	TRBJ2-1	TGTGCCAGCAGCCTGGGACTAGCGGTTAACAATGAGCAGTTCTTC	CASSLGLAVNNEQFF
TRBV28	NA	once	TRBJ2-5	TGTGCCAGCAGTTTTCTCTCAGAGGTCCAAGAGACCCAGTACTTC	CASSFLSEVQETQYF
TRBV27	TRBD2	NA	TRBJ2-7	TGTGCCAGCAGTATCCAGTTTGGCGGGAGCTCCTACGAGCAGTACTTC	CASSIQFGGSSYEQYF